This T cell receptor beta chain was captured in a study of T cell responses to AZD1222 COVID-19 vaccine. General study results and limits: Targets within unmutated variant regions were reportedly found for nearly half of spike-specific TCRs. The breadth and depth of Spike-specific TCRs increased once two AZD1222 doses had been given.

Generated by immunoSEQ multiplex PCR, the TCRdb table keeps only in-frame clones and is missing some. The sample carries approximately 150,000 clones, 80% to 95% recorded once. Germline V gene data show CDR1 as MDHEN and CDR2 as SYDVKM. The CDR3 has 12 residues. V was cut by 2 bases and J by 3 bases, with 4 bases left in between. As for this clone: Its antigen is currently unknown.

This clonotype was sampled from an adult in good health. The V call is TRBV28, the J call TRBJ1-2, with D unresolved. The sample was peripheral blood, taken on day 0 of AZD1222 vaccination. The CDR3 DNA is TGTGCCAGCAGTTTAACTGACTATGGCTACACCTTC. This gives the protein CASSLTDYGYTF.